These 25 T cell receptor beta chains came from one sample sequenced in a study of B cell selection in AIRE deficiency. Conventional CD4 T cells were sorted as CD4+CD127+ cells. Here immunoSEQ multiplex PCR was the method, and the copy in TCRdb shows in-frame clones only, minus some. This sample yields under 30,000 clones, of which 90% to 96% are seen a single time; 0.2% to 0.25% belongs to the top ten. The sample comprised CD4+CD127+ conventional T cells sorted from PBMCs. The origin of the receptors is a human donor in good health.

V is TRBV4-1 and J is TRBJ2-5; no firm D call. This CDR3 contains 13 residues. V was pared by 1 base and J by 5 bases, with 8 bases between. Germline V lookup: CDR1 MGHRA, CDR2 YSYEKL. The CDR3 region is CASSQGRVETQYF. DNA of the CDR3: TGCGCCAGCAGCCAAGGGAGAGTGGAGACCCAGTACTTC.

V gene TRBV30 combines with J gene TRBJ1-5; D is perhaps TRBD1 (5 bases). The CDR3 runs 13 residues. Trimming shortened V by 5 bases and J by 4 bases, and 12 bases separated the two germline ends. Germline V lookup: CDR1 GTSNPN, CDR2 SVGIG (reference sequence). The CDR3 loop is CAWDAGRNQPQHF. The CDR3 DNA sequence: TGTGCCTGGGACGCAGGGCGGAATCAGCCCCAGCATTTT.

This chain connects TRBV10-3 to TRBJ1-4, with D possibly matching TRBD1 (5 bases). The ends were cut back, 5 bases at V and 5 bases at J, with 12 bases in the middle. The CDR3 sequence is 14 residues long. The germline CDR1 and CDR2 sequences are ENHRY and SYGVKD. The CDR3 bases are TGTGCCATCAGTAAGACAGATCCAAATGAAAAACTGTTTTTT. The encoded protein is CAISKTDPNEKLFF.

The chain carries TRBV10-3 and TRBJ2-1, with a weak D call TRBD2 (6 bases). Trimming stripped 6 bases from V and 0 bases from J, with 9 bases between. Germline assignment: CDR1 ENHRY and CDR2 SYGVKD. The CDR3 sequence is 14 residues long. The CDR3 nucleotides are TGTGCCATCAGCTTGGAGGGCTCCTACAATGAGCAGTTCTTC. Translating gives CAISLEGSYNEQFF.

CDR3 DNA sequence: TGTGCCAGCAGCGTAGCACAGGTGAACACCGGGGAGCTGTTTTTT. Translated: CASSVAQVNTGELFF. The rearrangement joins TRBV9 to TRBJ2-2; D is perhaps TRBD1 (5 bases). Looked up from germline, CDR1 is SGDLS and CDR2 is YYNGEE. Deletions cut 0 bases from V and 1 base from J, with 7 bases between. The CDR3 is made up of 15 amino acids.

The chain couples TRBV28 to TRBJ2-3; 9 bases agree with TRBD2. The CDR3 has 16 amino acids. J lost 2 bases, V lost 3 bases, and 6 bases had no gene match. Germline V gene data show CDR1 as MDHEN and CDR2 as SYDVKM. CDR3 in amino acids: CASSFPSGMYTDTQYF. The CDR3 region has the DNA TGTGCCAGCAGTTTCCCTAGCGGGATGTACACAGATACGCAGTATTTT.

The chain recombines TRBV29-1 with TRBJ1-2; 9 bases match TRBD1. V trimming: 7 bases; J trimming: 0 bases; junction bases outside the gene matches: 6. The germline V gene has CDR1 SQVTM and CDR2 ANQGSEA. The CDR3 totals 14 residues. Written as DNA, the CDR3 is TGCAGCGCCGTAGACAGGGGGGCTAACTATGGCTACACCTTC. The encoded protein is CSAVDRGANYGYTF.

The rearrangement links TRBV10-3 to TRBJ1-1; 7 nucleotides line up with TRBD1. V dropped 7 bases and J dropped 1; count of bases not matched to a gene: 6. The CDR3 is made up of 14 amino acids. In germline, CDR1 is ENHRY, CDR2 SYGVKD. The CDR3 DNA is TGTGCCATCAACAACAGGGGAGGGAACACTGAAGCTTTCTTT. Translating gives CAINNRGGNTEAFF.

This chain joins TRBV6-5 and TRBJ1-1; D not resolved. Between the trimmed V and J ends, which lost 7 bases and 0 bases, there was a span of 12 bases. This CDR3 is 14 amino acids long. The germline V gene encodes CDR1 MNHEY and CDR2 SVGAGI. For the CDR3, the DNA is TGTGCCAGCATGGCACCATCGATGAACACTGAAGCTTTCTTT. It is translated as CASMAPSMNTEAFF.

The rearrangement joins TRBV7-3 to TRBJ1-5; no reliable D call. Germline V gene sequence: CDR1 SGHTA, CDR2 FQGTGA. The CDR3 totals 15 residues. V lost 5 bases and J lost 4, with 15 bases in between. DNA for the CDR3: TGTGCCAGCAGCCCCGATTCCGCGGGTAATCAGCCCCAGCATTTT. As protein: CASSPDSAGNQPQHF. The full variable domain, in which reference TRBV7-3 and TRBJ1-5 provide the parts outside the CDR3, is GAGVSQTPSNKVTEKGKYVELRCDPISGHTALYWYRQSLGQGPEFLIYFQGTGAADDSGLPNDRFFAVRPEGSVSTLKIQRTERGDSAVYLCASSPDSAGNQPQHFGDGTRLSIL.

This clone was seen once. The chain joins TRBV19 to TRBJ2-3, with D tentatively TRBD2 (5 bases). Germline values: CDR1 LNHDA, CDR2 SQIVND (reference sequence). V was clipped by 6 bases and J by 3 bases, with 10 bases between them. CDR3 length: 13 residues. The CDR3 sequence is CASRRGKTDTQYF. DNA of the CDR3: TGTGCCAGTAGGAGAGGGAAGACAGATACGCAGTATTTT.

The J gene is TRBJ1-1, the V gene TRBV28, with 8 bases identical to TRBD1. V shed 2 bases, J shed 4 bases, and the junction held 6 bases outside the gene matches. CDR3 length: 15 residues. Germline-derived CDR1 and CDR2 are MDHEN and SYDVKM. CDR3 residues: CASSLRQGSGTEAFF. DNA for the CDR3: TGTGCCAGCAGTTTAAGACAGGGGAGCGGCACTGAAGCTTTCTTT.

A single count supports this clone. The chain recombines TRBV13 with TRBJ1-6; D is ambiguous. Trimming removed 0 bases at V and 7 bases at J, with 4 bases between. CDR3 length: 13 amino acids. The germline gives CDR1 PRHDT, CDR2 FYEKMQ (reference sequence). The CDR3 region has the DNA TGTGCCAGCAGCTTAGGCAGGAATTCACCCCTCCACTTT. Translated: CASSLGRNSPLHF.

The gene calls are TRBV7-6 and TRBJ2-3; 10 nucleotides agree with TRBD2. The V segment lost 5 bases and the J segment 4 bases; nucleotides outside the gene matches: 15. CDR3 length: 18 residues. The germline gives CDR1 SGHVS, CDR2 FNYEAQ. The CDR3 is CASSPASGRAGSADTQYF. DNA of the CDR3: TGTGCCAGCAGCCCCGCCAGCGGGAGGGCCGGCAGTGCAGATACGCAGTATTTT.

With regard to this clone: Relative to the germline gene, one junction end is altered; a read error may explain this. CDR3 in amino acids: CASSYRGREGSW. The CDR3 DNA follows: TGTGCCAGCAGTTACAGGGGGCGTGAGGGCTCTTGG. J is TRBJ1-4 and V is TRBV28; TRBD1 agrees at 9 bases. The CDR3 is 12 residues long. Germline loops: CDR1 MDHEN, CDR2 SYDVKM. Filled out from reference TRBV28 and TRBJ1-4, the complete variable domain reads DVKVTQSSRYLVKRTGEKVFLECVQDMDHENMFWYRQDPGLGLRLIYFSYDVKMKEKGDIPEGYSVSREKKERFSLILESASTNQTSMYLCASSYRGREGSWGSGTQLSVL.

This rearrangement joins TRBV7-9 to TRBJ1-2; D is undetermined. CDR1 and CDR2 (germline): SEHNR, FQNEAQ (reference sequence). V lost 5 bases and J 8 bases, leaving 15 bases between the germline ends. The CDR3 covers 13 residues. The CDR3 nucleotides read TGTGCCAGCAGCCCTCGGACCCGGTGGGGCTACACCTTC. Encoded protein: CASSPRTRWGYTF.

The rearrangement joins TRBV28 to TRBJ1-4; the D is unclear. V dropped 7 bases and J dropped 10 bases, with 16 bases sitting between them. Germline V CDR1 and CDR2: MDHEN, SYDVKM. The CDR3 has 13 amino acids. The CDR3 DNA reads as TGTGCCAGCAAAGAGACCCAAATAGGAAAACTGTTTTTT. Translation gives CASKETQIGKLFF.

The rearrangement uses TRBV28 and TRBJ1-2; 7 nucleotides align to TRBD1. V shed 2 bases, J shed 6 bases, and the junction held 12 bases outside the gene matches. This CDR3 is built from 16 residues. Germline CDR1 reads MDHEN; CDR2 reads SYDVKM. In nucleotides, the CDR3 is TGTGCCAGCAGTTTAACCCCCTACAGGGGAGGGGATGGCTACACCTTC. Protein sequence: CASSLTPYRGGDGYTF.

CDR3 bases: TGTGCCACCAGCACAGGGGACCGGGGGAATGAGCAGTTCTTC. It is translated as CATSTGDRGNEQFF. V usage is TRBV15 and J usage is TRBJ2-1; the D gene could be TRBD1 or TRBD2 (6 bases each). The CDR3 totals 14 residues. Per the germline V gene, CDR1 is LNHNV and CDR2 is YYDKDF (reference sequence). Trimming cost V 4 bases and J 7 bases, with 14 bases left between them. Combining the CDR3 with reference TRBV15 and TRBJ2-1 gives the whole variable domain DAMVIQNPRYQVTQFGKPVTLSCSQTLNHNVMYWYQQKSSQAPKLLFHYYDKDFNNEADTPDNFQSRRPNTSFCFLDIRSPGLGDTAMYLCATSTGDRGNEQFFGPGTRLTVL.

CDR3 DNA sequence: TGTGCCAGTAGCATCTCGTGGGACGGGGCCTACGAGCAGTACTTC. Encoded protein: CASSISWDGAYEQYF. V gene TRBV19 combines with J gene TRBJ2-7; D could derive from TRBD1 or TRBD2 (5 bases each). Trimming removed 6 bases from V and 2 bases from J, with 17 bases in between. Germline V gene sequence: CDR1 LNHDA, CDR2 SQIVND (reference sequence). CDR3 size: 15 residues.

This rearrangement joins TRBV7-6 to TRBJ2-5; either TRBD1 or TRBD2 may fit D (5 bases each). TRBJ2-7 matches the DNA end more closely, so the J call is doubtful. Germline assignment: CDR1 SGHVS and CDR2 FNYEAQ. The CDR3 is 15 amino acids. The DNA of the CDR3 is TGTGCCAGCAGCCCACAGTGGGGGTCCCTCTACGAGCAGTACTTC. Its protein product is CASSPQWGSLYEQYF.

The V gene is TRBV7-9, the J gene TRBJ2-1; D remains ambiguous. This CDR3 is 12 amino acids long. V shed 8 bases and J shed 4 bases, with 9 bases lying between them. Germline V gene sequence: CDR1 SEHNR, CDR2 FQNEAQ (reference sequence). The DNA for the CDR3 is TGTGCCAGCGTCCCCATATACAATGAGCAGTTCTTC. It encodes CASVPIYNEQFF.

V and J are TRBV19 and TRBJ2-3; 14 nucleotides align to TRBD2. V was pared by 3 bases and J by 1 base, with 0 bases of the junction left unmatched. In germline, CDR1 is LNHDA, CDR2 SQIVND (reference sequence). This CDR3 comprises 16 residues. CDR3 nucleotide sequence: TGTGCCAGTAGTATGACTAGCGGGAGGGGCACAGATACGCAGTATTTT. Translating gives CASSMTSGRGTDTQYF.

The rearrangement joins TRBV6-5 to TRBJ1-5; possibly TRBD1 for D (5 bases). The V gene lost 5 bases and the J gene lost 4 bases, with 12 bases spanning the gap. The CDR3 extends over 14 amino acids. Per germline, CDR1 MNHEY and CDR2 SVGAGI. The CDR3 region has the DNA TGTGCCAGCAGTACGGGACGCTTGAATCAGCCCCAGCATTTT. Protein sequence: CASSTGRLNQPQHF.

This sequence joins TRBV5-6 and TRBJ1-3; D may be TRBD1 (5 bases). The CDR3 runs to 14 residues. Trimming cost V 5 bases and J 0 bases, with 9 bases left between them. Germline V gives CDR1 SGHDT, CDR2 YYEEEE. CDR3 sequence (DNA): TGTGCCAGCAGTGATCAGGGCTCTGGAAACACCATATATTTT. Its protein product is CASSDQGSGNTIYF.